What follows are 18 T cell receptor beta chains derived from one specimen sequenced in a study of blood T cell repertoires in COVID-19. Generated by immunoSEQ multiplex PCR, the TCRdb table keeps only in-frame clones and is missing some. In the table there are around 380,000 clones, approximately 80% of which are singletons. The specimen was peripheral blood. These receptors were obtained from a human donor with acute or convalescent COVID-19. The donor label of this sample is uncertain.

The chain is built from TRBV21-1 and TRBJ2-7; the table calls TRBD2, which could not be checked here. TRBV21-1 is given as a pseudogene. The CDR3 covers 18 residues. The CDR3 region has the DNA TGTGCCAGCAGCAATAGGGGACTAGCGGGGTCGAAGCTCTACGAGCAGTACTTC. This gives the protein CASSNRGLAGSKLYEQYF.

The chain carries TRBV27 and TRBJ1-1; 8 bases line up with TRBD1. The CDR3 has 15 amino acids. The germline V gene encodes CDR1 MNHEY and CDR2 SMNVEV (reference sequence). Trimming took 5 bases from V and 2 from J; bases not matched to a gene: 7. CDR3 sequence (DNA): TGTGCCAGCAGTAAAGGGACAGGCCTTAACACTGAAGCTTTCTTT. Translation gives CASSKGTGLNTEAFF.

The chain uses TRBV7-2 and TRBJ2-3; D call uncertain. CDR3 length: 15 residues. V dropped 5 bases and J dropped 0 bases, with 12 bases sitting between them. Germline V gene lookup returns CDR1 SGHTA and CDR2 FQGNSA. CDR3 bases: TGTGCCAGCAGCGATACCAGATCGAGCACAGATACGCAGTATTTT. Encoded protein: CASSDTRSSTDTQYF.

The V gene is TRBV5-1, the J gene TRBJ2-1; TRBD1 might be the D (6 bases). The germline V gene has CDR1 SGHRS and CDR2 YFSETQ. The CDR3 is made up of 15 amino acids. The V end was cut by 1 base, the J end by 8 bases, with 16 bases between. In DNA form, the CDR3 reads TGCGCCAGCAGCTTGTTGGCAGGGGCGGGTTATGAGCAGTTCTTC. Protein sequence: CASSLLAGAGYEQFF.

The genes are TRBV9 and TRBJ1-1; 7 bases fit TRBD1. CDR3 length: 15 residues. CDR1 is SGDLS and CDR2 is YYNGEE in the germline V gene. The trim removed 2 bases at V and 7 bases at J, leaving 11 bases unmatched. The CDR3 DNA reads TGTGCCAGCAGCGTTCTATTCGGGACAGTCCATGAAGCTTTCTTT. Its translation: CASSVLFGTVHEAFF.

J is TRBJ1-3 and V is TRBV5-6; D unresolved. Germline loops: CDR1 SGHDT, CDR2 YYEEEE. The V gene lost 4 bases and the J gene lost 4 bases, with 15 bases spanning the gap. The CDR3 length is 15 residues. The CDR3 coding sequence is TGTGCCAGCAGCCGAGGCGGAGCGTCCGGAAACACCATATATTTT. This encodes CASSRGGASGNTIYF.

This rearrangement joins TRBV7-8 to TRBJ2-1; tentative D call: TRBD2 (6 bases). Germline V gene data show CDR1 as SGHVS and CDR2 as FQNEAQ. The CDR3 contains 17 residues. The V end lost 2 bases, the J end lost 0 bases, and 14 bases lay between the germline ends. The CDR3 nucleotides are TGTGCCAGCAGCTTAAATGGGGCGGGGAGCTCCTACAATGAGCAGTTCTTC. This sequence encodes CASSLNGAGSSYNEQFF.

This clone was seen a single time. This chain uses TRBV3-1 (or the pseudogene TRBV3-2) with TRBJ1-2, with D possibly TRBD1 on 6 matching bases. The V gene lost 4 bases and the J gene lost 3 bases, with 15 bases spanning the gap. The CDR3 runs 15 residues. Germline V gene sequence: CDR1 LGHDT, CDR2 YNNKEL (reference sequence). The CDR3, as DNA: TGTGCCAGCAGCCCTCGGACAGTTCGGCACTATGGCTACACCTTC. This sequence encodes CASSPRTVRHYGYTF.

V and J are TRBV28 and TRBJ1-2; maybe TRBD1 (6 bases). From germline, CDR1 is MDHEN and CDR2 SYDVKM. V lost 10 bases to trimming and J lost 4 bases, with 10 bases between them. The CDR3 contains 11 residues. The CDR3 DNA reads as TGTGCCACCTTACAGGGCTATGGCTACACCTTC. It codes for CATLQGYGYTF.

The chain uses TRBV7-9 and TRBJ1-1, with D possibly matching TRBD1 (6 bases). The CDR3 extends over 14 amino acids. Germline CDR1 reads SEHNR; CDR2 reads FQNEAQ (reference sequence). Trimming left V 4 bases short and J 4 bases short, with 13 bases between. Written as DNA, the CDR3 is TGTGCCAGCAGCTCGCAGGGGCCCCCCACTGAAGCTTTCTTT. Residues: CASSSQGPPTEAFF.

V gene TRBV18 combines with J gene TRBJ2-2, with 9 bases identical to TRBD1. Germline CDR1 reads KGHSH; CDR2 reads LQKENI. After removal of 6 bases from V and 0 bases from J, the junction contained 5 bases not matched to a gene. This CDR3 comprises 16 residues. The CDR3 DNA reads as TGTGCCAGCTCCCATGACAGGGGGGCGAACACCGGGGAGCTGTTTTTT. Translating it yields CASSHDRGANTGELFF. Drawing the rest from reference TRBV18 and TRBJ2-2, the complete variable domain is NAGVMQNPRHLVRRRGQEARLRCSPMKGHSHVYWYRQLPEEGLKFMVYLQKENIIDESGMPKERFSAEFPKEGPSILRIQQVVRGDSAAYFCASSHDRGANTGELFFGEGSRLTVL.

The J gene is TRBJ1-6, the V gene TRBV23-1; D not resolved. TRBV23-1 is labeled an ORF, and its function is uncertain. Trimming removed 6 bases at V and 17 bases at J, with 14 bases between. This CDR3 spans 11 amino acids. The chain's CDR3 is CASSQRREIHF. The CDR3 nucleotides are TGCGCCAGCAGCCAAAGGCGGGAGATCCACTTT.

The genes are TRBV4-1 and TRBJ1-5, with TRBD1 matching 9 bases. V shed 0 bases and J 10 bases; nucleotides not matched to a gene: 4. The CDR3 totals 14 residues. Looked up from germline, CDR1 is MGHRA and CDR2 is YSYEKL. The DNA for the CDR3 is TGCGCCAGCAGCCAAGAAGGGGGACAGGGCCCCCAGCATTTT. As protein: CASSQEGGQGPQHF.

CDR3 region: CASSVRGGRGADTQYF. The CDR3 nucleotides are TGTGCCAGCAGTGTTCGAGGGGGCCGGGGCGCAGATACGCAGTATTTT. The gene calls are TRBV6-1 and TRBJ2-3, with 7 bases lining up with TRBD1. After removal of 4 bases from V and 4 bases from J, the junction contained 11 bases not matched to a gene. Germline CDR1 and CDR2: MNHNS and SASEGT. The CDR3 has 16 residues.

This clone appeared once. The chain is built from TRBV10-3 and TRBJ1-1, with 7 bases identical to TRBD1. V trimming: 6 bases; J trimming: 0 bases; junction bases outside the gene matches: 7. CDR1 is ENHRY and CDR2 is SYGVKD in the germline V gene. The CDR3 contains 15 residues. The CDR3 reads CAISRQGLMNTEAFF. The CDR3, as DNA: TGTGCCATCAGCAGACAGGGACTTATGAACACTGAAGCTTTCTTT.

The V call is TRBV12-5, the J call TRBJ1-4; D gene ambiguous. The V end lost 6 bases, the J end lost 3 bases, and 17 bases lay between the germline ends. Germline CDR1 LGHNT, CDR2 FRNRAP. The CDR3 loop spans 16 amino acids. The CDR3 sequence: CASGRDRVTSNEKLFF. In nucleotides, the CDR3 is TGTGCTAGTGGCCGCGACCGAGTGACATCTAATGAAAAACTGTTTTTT.

Only one count was recorded for this clone. This chain uses TRBV5-1 with TRBJ1-1, with TRBD1 identical over 8 bases. V lost 0 bases, J lost 2 bases, and 3 bases stayed unmatched. This CDR3 has 15 amino acids. Germline CDR1 SGHRS, CDR2 YFSETQ. This CDR3 is CASSLAGQGNTEAFF. The CDR3 bases are TGCGCCAGCAGCTTGGCCGGACAGGGTAACACTGAAGCTTTCTTT.

The rearrangement uses TRBV6-6 and TRBJ2-1, with D unclear. The V and J ends lost 0 bases and 4 bases respectively, with 4 bases between them. The CDR3 spans 13 residues. Germline V gene lookup returns CDR1 MNHNY and CDR2 SVGAGI (reference sequence). CDR3: CASSYSEYNEQFF. Here the CDR3 DNA reads TGTGCCAGCAGTTACTCTGAGTACAATGAGCAGTTCTTC.